Reported below is one T cell receptor (beta chain). Antigen unknown. This record belongs to a study of cytomegalovirus exposure and HLA in healthy donors. General study findings and limits: For most TCR beta V segments, an earlier analysis put the productive rate at about 90% or about 30% of the time.

The PCR used 60 Vbeta and 13 Jbeta primers. Here immunoSEQ multiplex PCR was the method, and the copy in TCRdb shows in-frame clones only, minus some. In all, the sample yields 95,000 to 150,000 clones. The germline V gene has CDR1 MNHEY and CDR2 SVGAGI. The CDR3 covers 15 residues. V shed 5 bases and J shed 8 bases, with 16 bases lying between them. The rearrangement links TRBV6-5 to TRBJ1-6, with a weak D call TRBD1 (6 bases). The sequence was obtained from a man younger than 35 in good health and CMV-seronegative. Input material: PBMCs. CDR3 sequence reads: CASSRAGVSDSPLHF. The DNA of the CDR3 is TGTGCCAGCAGTCGGGCAGGGGTTTCGGATTCACCCCTCCACTTT.